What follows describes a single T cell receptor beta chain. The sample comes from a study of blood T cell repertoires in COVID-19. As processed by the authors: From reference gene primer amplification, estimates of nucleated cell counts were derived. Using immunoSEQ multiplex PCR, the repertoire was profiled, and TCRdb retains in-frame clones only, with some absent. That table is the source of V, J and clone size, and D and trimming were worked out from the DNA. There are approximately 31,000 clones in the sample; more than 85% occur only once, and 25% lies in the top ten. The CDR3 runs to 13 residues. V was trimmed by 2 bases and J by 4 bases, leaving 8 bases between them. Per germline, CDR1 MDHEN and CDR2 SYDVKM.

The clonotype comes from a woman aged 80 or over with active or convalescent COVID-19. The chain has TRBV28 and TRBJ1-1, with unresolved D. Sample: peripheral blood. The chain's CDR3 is CASSLVEGTEAFF. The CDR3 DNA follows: TGTGCCAGCAGTTTAGTAGAGGGCACTGAAGCTTTCTTT.